These 15 T cell receptor beta chains came from one sample sequenced in a study of blood T cell repertoires in COVID-19. Here immunoSEQ multiplex PCR was the method, and the copy in TCRdb shows in-frame clones only, minus some. The sample holds roughly 250,000 clones, 83% seen once. The specimen was PBMCs or T cells enriched from blood (not recorded which). The origin of the receptors is a woman in her thirties or forties who had been exposed to COVID-19.

The V gene is TRBV30, the J gene TRBJ1-4, with unresolved D. From germline, CDR1 is GTSNPN and CDR2 SVGIG (reference sequence). Between the trimmed V and J ends, which lost 4 bases and 4 bases, there was a span of 13 bases. The CDR3 extends over 14 amino acids. CDR3 nucleotide sequence: TGTGCCTGGACCCTGGACTTCGGTAATGAAAAACTGTTTTTT. It specifies CAWTLDFGNEKLFF.

The V gene is TRBV5-1, the J gene TRBJ2-2, with a tentative D call TRBD2 (6 bases). Trimming removed 1 base at V and 0 bases at J, with 16 bases between. The V gene's germline CDR1 is SGHRS and CDR2 YFSETQ. This CDR3 is built from 18 residues. For the CDR3, the DNA is TGCGCCAGCAGCTTGCCCATCGGAGGGGCGTCGAACACCGGGGAGCTGTTTTTT. Residues: CASSLPIGGASNTGELFF.

V usage is TRBV5-4 and J usage is TRBJ1-2, with 7 bases identical to TRBD1. Germline CDR1 and CDR2: SGHNT and YYREEE (reference sequence). The CDR3 covers 15 residues. The V segment lost 4 bases and the J segment 5 bases; nucleotides outside the gene matches: 11. The CDR3 reads CASSADPQGQYGYTF. DNA for the CDR3: TGTGCCAGCAGCGCCGATCCCCAGGGACAGTATGGCTACACCTTC.

The sample holds one count of this clone. V is TRBV28 and J is TRBJ1-6; possibly TRBD1 for D (6 bases). The length of the CDR3 is 16 residues. In germline, CDR1 is MDHEN, CDR2 SYDVKM. V lost 6 bases to trimming and J lost 6 bases, with 18 bases between them. The CDR3 nucleotides read TGTGCCAGCAGGGGGGGGCGTGGGAATCTTAATTCACCCCTCCACTTT. Translating gives CASRGGRGNLNSPLHF.

This chain links TRBV7-3 with TRBJ2-1; 7 bases line up with TRBD1. The CDR3 spans 11 residues. Unmatched junction bases numbered 3, after V lost 5 bases and J lost 11 bases. Per the germline V gene, CDR1 is SGHTA and CDR2 is FQGTGA. The CDR3 DNA follows: TGTGCCAGCAGCCAAGGGGGCCAGCAGTTCTTC. Residues: CASSQGGQQFF.

The rearrangement uses TRBV27 and TRBJ2-3; 15 bases fit TRBD2. There are 17 residues in the CDR3. Trimming cost V 6 bases and J 2 bases; bases outside gene matches: 6. CDR1 is MNHEY and CDR2 is SMNVEV in the germline V gene (reference sequence). CDR3 in DNA: TGTGCCAGCAGCTCAGGGACTAGCGGGGGGTTCACAGATACGCAGTATTTT. Protein sequence: CASSSGTSGGFTDTQYF.

This chain connects TRBV7-2 to TRBJ2-3, with 9 bases that match TRBD2. Germline V gene data show CDR1 as SGHTA and CDR2 as FQGNSA. The CDR3 is 16 amino acids. The ends lost 4 bases at V and 5 bases at J; junction bases unmatched: 10. The CDR3 nucleotides read TGTGCCAGCAGCTCCCTCGGCGGGGGGGCTAAAGATACGCAGTATTTT. It codes for CASSSLGGGAKDTQYF. Full variable domain (rest looked up from reference TRBV7-2 and TRBJ2-3): GAGVSQSPSNKVTEKGKDVELRCDPISGHTALYWYRQSLGQGLEFLIYFQGNSAPDKSGLPSDRFSAERTGGSVSTLTIQRTQQEDSAVYLCASSSLGGGAKDTQYFGPGTRLTVL.

The chain is built from TRBV7-2 and TRBJ1-2; 7 nucleotides line up with TRBD1. This CDR3 spans 14 amino acids. Germline values: CDR1 SGHTA, CDR2 FQGNSA. V shed 2 bases and J 2 bases; nucleotides not matched to a gene: 2. The CDR3 region is CASSLWDSNYGYTF. In nucleotides, the CDR3 is TGTGCCAGCAGCTTATGGGACAGCAACTATGGCTACACCTTC.

The chain couples TRBV5-1 to TRBJ1-2, with a weak D call TRBD1 (6 bases). The CDR3 consists of 12 residues. Trimming took 5 bases from V and 9 from J, leaving 14 bases between them. Germline lookup yields CDR1 SGHRS and CDR2 YFSETQ. CDR3: CASREGRGSYTF. The CDR3 DNA sequence: TGCGCCAGCAGGGAAGGCAGGGGCAGCTACACCTTC.

The J gene is TRBJ1-2, the V gene TRBV6-5; 9 bases align to TRBD1. The CDR3 loop spans 15 amino acids. Trimming at V came to 2 bases and at J to 8 bases, leaving 9 bases not matched to a gene. CDR1 is MNHEY and CDR2 is SVGAGI in the germline V gene. The CDR3 DNA reads TGTGCCAGCAGTTACACTACGACAGGGGGTAGGGGCTACACCTTC. Translation gives CASSYTTTGGRGYTF.

The rearrangement uses TRBV3-1 (or the pseudogene TRBV3-2) and TRBJ1-6; D unresolved. CDR1 is LGHDT and CDR2 is YNNKEL in the germline V gene (reference sequence). The CDR3 loop spans 14 amino acids. Trimming cost V 4 bases and J 8 bases, with 12 bases left between them. The CDR3 is CASSPHQDDSPLHF. DNA for the CDR3: TGTGCCAGCAGCCCGCACCAGGATGATTCACCCCTCCACTTT.

The table lists this clone with a count of one. The V gene is TRBV6-5, the J gene TRBJ1-4; tentatively, D is TRBD1 (6 bases). The CDR3 totals 13 residues. Germline V gives CDR1 MNHEY, CDR2 SVGAGI. Trimming removed 6 bases at V and 5 bases at J, with 10 bases between. DNA of the CDR3: TGTGCCAGCAGACAGGGCCTAAATGAAAAACTGTTTTTT. The encoded protein is CASRQGLNEKLFF.

The rearrangement links TRBV10-3 to TRBJ1-1; D may be TRBD1 (5 bases). V dropped 6 bases and J dropped 4 bases, with 12 bases sitting between them. Per the germline V gene, CDR1 is ENHRY and CDR2 is SYGVKD. The CDR3 runs 13 residues. In DNA, the CDR3 is TGTGCCATCAGCGACCAAAGGGGCACTGAAGCTTTCTTT. It encodes CAISDQRGTEAFF.

The chain recombines TRBV5-4 with TRBJ1-1; D uncertain. The V end lost 6 bases, the J end lost 0 bases, and 15 bases lay between the germline ends. Germline V gene sequence: CDR1 SGHNT, CDR2 YYREEE (reference sequence). The CDR3 contains 15 residues. Here the CDR3 reads CASNTAGNMNTEAFF. In DNA form, the CDR3 reads TGTGCCAGCAACACGGCCGGGAACATGAACACTGAAGCTTTCTTT.

This clone was observed a few times. The chain has TRBV7-9 and TRBJ1-2; 10 nucleotides line up with TRBD1. Trimming cost V 5 bases and J 1 base; bases outside gene matches: 10. Germline V gives CDR1 SEHNR, CDR2 FQNEAQ (reference sequence). The length of the CDR3 is 17 residues. The CDR3 nucleotides are TGTGCCAGCAGCGCCCGGGACAGGGGAGGGTTTAACTATGGCTACACCTTC. It encodes CASSARDRGGFNYGYTF.